This T cell receptor beta chain is from a study of T cells in Graves' hyperthyroidism and ophthalmopathy (dated by TCRdb to the late 2010s). Study-level background: Peripheral blood was collected at initial diagnosis, before any treatment. To identify TCR V-J signatures that set the groups apart, the researchers used a discovery cohort of 100 patients, made up of 43 with Graves' ophthalmopathy and some 58 with stable Graves' hyperthyroidism. Whether ophthalmopathy could be predicted prospectively was tested in an independent validation cohort made up of about 18 hyperthyroidism patients plus 17 patients who later progressed to ophthalmopathy. For training and testing, the 80 to 100 patients in the discovery cohort were randomly divided in a 7:3 ratio. Thyroid tissue and blood T-cell repertoires from six Graves' hyperthyroidism patients were also compared in the study. After sampling, hyperthyroidism patients received methimazole starting at 30 mg daily, and ophthalmopathy patients received high-dose intravenous methylprednisolone. The paper describes TCR Vbeta CDR3 sequencing of 130 to 150 peripheral blood samples, made up of around 41 ophthalmopathy patients, around 78 hyperthyroidism patients and 17 progressor patients. Findings and caveats that apply to the study as a whole: During validation, the model predicted progression to ophthalmopathy a median of about 6.3 months ahead of onset, with 60% to 71% sensitivity and around 73% specificity. Blood samples also contained most of the expanded thyroid clonotypes (frequency above 0.001), which suggests that blood repertoires may reflect thyroid immune responses. A 13 V-J signature model separated ophthalmopathy from stable hyperthyroidism, with approximately 87% sensitivity and just under 84% specificity in cross-validation and 80%/75% in testing. No statistical method was used to set the sample size in advance, and investigators knew the group allocation.

Stable Graves' hyperthyroidism was defined as the absence of progression to ophthalmopathy over 18 months of follow-up. Hyperthyroidism patients were newly diagnosed, had a disease duration of under 2 months, and were aged 18 to 65 years. The study excluded patients with uncontrolled infections, other autoimmune diseases, pregnancy or lactation. Diagnoses relied on clinical symptoms, serum thyroxine and TRAb, thyroid ultrasound and orbital computed tomography. PBMCs were separated from roughly 9.3 ml of fresh peripheral blood using Ficoll-Paque density gradient centrifugation. Trizol reagent was used to extract total RNA, and RNA quality was then checked on an Agilent 2100 Bioanalyzer. This clonotype came up a few times. The target of this receptor is not known. It has no much larger one-base neighbor in the sample; base qualities were not kept. TCR beta CDR3 regions were amplified from RNA transcripts. For the first round of RT-PCR on the TCR CDR3, the HTBI primer set was used together with the Qiagen OneStep RT-PCR kit. A second multiplex PCR round built the libraries, followed by size selection and purification. Paired-end sequencing of the libraries was performed with 100 bp reads on an Illumina HiSeq2000. Under the source paper's analysis protocol: SOAPnuke was used to process the raw data, removing reads that contained adapters or uncalled bases, had a mean Phred below 15, or lacked an exact match to the constant primer or identifier. High-quality paired reads were merged with COPE v1.2.5, and unique nucleotide sequences were defined as clonotypes. MiTCR v1.1 was used to align the clonotypes against IMGT TRBV, TRBD and TRBJ reference segments. Only V-J combinations with frequency above 0.0001, covering 99% to 99.2% of repertoires, were analysed. The TCS score was defined as F50 (clonal expansion) divided by E x V (chaos), with BLOSUM62-based TCRdist calculated between CDR3 peptides within each V-J. Welch's t-statistics and random forest reduced several hundred V-J features to 13, which were used in a naive Bayes classifier (R e1071). Thyroid-blood repertoire similarity was quantified with the Morisita-Horn index. The public reads were run again by TCRdb, first through fastp at Q25 and then through MiXCR, and only productive beta chains were kept. Here each entry gathers all rows of one CDR3 protein and keeps the most common genes and DNA. The V and J calls and clone size are TCRdb's, not the authors'. The sample records nearly 750,000 distinct CDR3 sequences, 35% of which are singletons. Of the sample, roughly 31% falls within the top ten clones.

Material: blood. The receptor comes from a woman aged 40 to 49 with Graves' hyperthyroidism.

Here the CDR3 is given as CASRRPGTGYGYTF. The nucleotides are TGTGCCAGCAGGCGGCCCGGGACAGGATATGGCTACACCTTC. Recombination joined TRBV19 with TRBJ1-2, and TRBD1 matches 8 of the central bases. The germline V gene (reference sequence) specifies LNHDA as CDR1 and SQIVND as CDR2. The CDR3, from cysteine to phenylalanine, totals 14 residues. Left in the record is the CDR3 DNA by itself, 42 bases read in frame from the first base. Unmatched junction bases come to 11, with V trimmed by 9 bases and J by 5 bases.